Shown below are 16 T cell receptor beta chains from a single sample sequenced in a study of blood T cell repertoires in COVID-19. Produced via immunoSEQ multiplex PCR; TCRdb's table is partial and in-frame only. This sample carries about 78,000 clones, roughly 90% of them seen once, and the ten largest clones take less than 3%. The sample taken for sequencing was peripheral blood. The receptors originated from a man aged 65-85 years with active or convalescent COVID-19.

The chain links TRBV19 to TRBJ1-1, with TRBD1 matching over 11 bases. Germline assignment: CDR1 LNHDA and CDR2 SQIVND (reference sequence). Trimming cost V 5 bases and J 4 bases; bases outside gene matches: 3. The CDR3 covers 14 residues. In nucleotides, the CDR3 is TGTGCCAGTAGTGGGACAGGGGGGGGCACTGAAGCTTTCTTT. Encoded protein: CASSGTGGGTEAFF.

The CDR3 here is CAWSPGLSNQPQHF. The DNA for the CDR3 is TGTGCCTGGAGTCCGGGACTCAGCAATCAGCCCCAGCATTTT. This chain uses TRBV30 with TRBJ1-5, with D tentatively TRBD1 (5 bases). The V gene's germline CDR1 is GTSNPN and CDR2 SVGIG (reference sequence). The CDR3 spans 14 residues. Trimming stripped 2 bases from V and 1 base from J, with 9 bases between.

The chain joins TRBV6-4 to TRBJ2-7; TRBD1 might be the D (6 bases). Trimming pared 6 bases from V and 6 bases from J, leaving 21 bases between. This CDR3 is 15 amino acids long. The germline gives CDR1 MRHNA, CDR2 SNTAGT. The CDR3 here is CASREGVGHPFEQYF. The CDR3 nucleotides read TGTGCCAGCAGGGAAGGGGTGGGACACCCTTTCGAGCAGTACTTC.

This clone has only a few counts. This sequence joins TRBV28 and TRBJ2-3; 10 bases are a match to TRBD2. The ends lost 4 bases at V and 3 bases at J; junction bases unmatched: 1. Looked up from germline, CDR1 is MDHEN and CDR2 is SYDVKM. There are 14 residues in the CDR3. As DNA, the CDR3 is TGTGCCAGCAGTTCTAGCGGGAGTACAGATACGCAGTATTTT. Translated: CASSSSGSTDTQYF.

The J gene is TRBJ2-5, the V gene TRBV6-1; 7 positions agree with TRBD1. CDR3 length equals 13 residues. CDR1 and CDR2 from the germline V gene are MNHNS and SASEGT. V shed 3 bases and J 7 bases; nucleotides not matched to a gene: 5. CDR3 bases: TGTGCCAGCAGTGATGGACAGGCGCTGACCCAGTACTTC. Encoded protein: CASSDGQALTQYF.

Regarding this clone: This specimen includes other DNA sequences encoding the same CDR3. This rearrangement joins TRBV6-5 to TRBJ2-2, with no clear D. The V gene's germline CDR1 is MNHEY and CDR2 SVGAGI. The germline V and J ends were trimmed by 2 bases and 8 bases, with 9 bases remaining between them. The CDR3 is made up of 13 amino acids. This chain's CDR3 is CASSYRVSGELFF. DNA for the CDR3: TGTGCCAGCAGTTACAGAGTTTCAGGGGAGCTGTTTTTT.

The chain carries TRBV19 and TRBJ2-2; possible D gene TRBD1, 6 bases. The germline V and J ends were trimmed by 3 bases and 1 base, with 15 bases remaining between them. This CDR3 region has 17 residues. Per the germline V gene, CDR1 is LNHDA and CDR2 is SQIVND (reference sequence). The CDR3 nucleotides read TGTGCCAGTAGTATTCGACAGGTAAACTTGAACACCGGGGAGCTGTTTTTT. This gives the protein CASSIRQVNLNTGELFF.

The rearrangement uses TRBV18 and TRBJ2-2, with 11 bases that match TRBD2. Germline CDR1 reads KGHSH; CDR2 reads LQKENI. The J segment lost 5 bases and the V segment lost 4 bases, leaving 9 bases of the junction unmatched. The CDR3 length is 17 residues. CDR3 loop: CASSRTLLAGETGELFF. CDR3 in DNA: TGTGCCAGCTCACGGACCTTACTAGCGGGAGAAACCGGGGAGCTGTTTTTT.

The chain carries TRBV7-8 and TRBJ1-2, with 8 bases identical to TRBD1. This CDR3 contains 15 residues. V lost 5 bases and J lost 6; bases outside the gene matches: 11. The germline V gene has CDR1 SGHVS and CDR2 FQNEAQ. In nucleotides, the CDR3 is TGTGCCAGCAGCACCCGACAGGGGATTAAGGATGGCTACACCTTC. Its translation is CASSTRQGIKDGYTF.

The chain recombines TRBV30 with TRBJ2-1; 8 positions match TRBD2. The CDR3 spans 14 residues. The V gene end was trimmed by 2 bases and the J gene end by 3 bases; junction bases not matched to a gene: 3. Looked up from germline, CDR1 is GTSNPN and CDR2 is SVGIG (reference sequence). CDR3 nucleotides: TGTGCCTGGAGTCGGGCGGGAGGCTACAATGAGCAGTTCTTC. This encodes CAWSRAGGYNEQFF.

The chain is built from TRBV11-3 and TRBJ2-1; 9 bases line up with TRBD2. Trimming cost V 4 bases and J 7 bases; bases outside gene matches: 8. The CDR3 runs to 15 residues. The germline CDR1 and CDR2 sequences are SGHNT and YENEEA. CDR3 DNA sequence: TGTGCCAGCAGCTCTTCCGGGACTAGCAGGAATGAGCAGTTCTTC. Its protein product is CASSSSGTSRNEQFF.

This rearrangement joins TRBV30 to TRBJ2-7, with unresolved D. CDR3 length: 12 residues. V shed 0 bases and J shed 8 bases, with 11 bases lying between them. CDR1 GTSNPN and CDR2 SVGIG come from the germline V gene (reference sequence). CDR3 nucleotides: TGTGCCTGGAGTGTCGGCGAGGCACAGCAGTACTTC. It specifies CAWSVGEAQQYF.

The V call is TRBV7-9, the J call TRBJ2-7, with 8 positions matching TRBD2. Trimming removed 1 base from V and 7 bases from J; junction bases left unmatched: 12. Germline CDR1 and CDR2: SEHNR and FQNEAQ (reference sequence). This CDR3 comprises 16 residues. The CDR3 nucleotides read TGTGCCAGCAGCTTAGTGAGCGGGGGCCGTTCCTGGGAGCAGTACTTC. Amino acid sequence: CASSLVSGGRSWEQYF.

V gene TRBV5-5 combines with J gene TRBJ1-5, with D hard to call. Germline V gives CDR1 SGHKS, CDR2 YYEKEE (reference sequence). The V end was cut by 1 base, the J end by 5 bases, with 10 bases between. The CDR3 spans 14 residues. CDR3 sequence (DNA): TGTGCCAGCAGCTTGCGGGGTTCGGATCAGCCCCAGCATTTT. It encodes CASSLRGSDQPQHF.

This chain connects TRBV28 to TRBJ2-5; no definite D call. Germline V CDR1 and CDR2: MDHEN, SYDVKM. The CDR3 has 14 amino acids. V was cut by 2 bases and J by 2 bases, with 9 bases left in between. CDR3 sequence (DNA): TGTGCCAGCAGTTTAGGTGGCAGTCAAGAGACCCAGTACTTC. The encoded protein is CASSLGGSQETQYF.

V is TRBV7-7 and J is TRBJ2-5; 9 bases fit TRBD1. V shed 2 bases and J 2 bases; nucleotides not matched to a gene: 9. Per germline, CDR1 SSHAT and CDR2 FNYEAQ (reference sequence). The CDR3 sequence is 17 residues long. Here the CDR3 reads CASSLQRDRVGQETQYF. CDR3 bases: TGTGCCAGCAGCTTACAACGGGACAGGGTCGGGCAAGAGACCCAGTACTTC.